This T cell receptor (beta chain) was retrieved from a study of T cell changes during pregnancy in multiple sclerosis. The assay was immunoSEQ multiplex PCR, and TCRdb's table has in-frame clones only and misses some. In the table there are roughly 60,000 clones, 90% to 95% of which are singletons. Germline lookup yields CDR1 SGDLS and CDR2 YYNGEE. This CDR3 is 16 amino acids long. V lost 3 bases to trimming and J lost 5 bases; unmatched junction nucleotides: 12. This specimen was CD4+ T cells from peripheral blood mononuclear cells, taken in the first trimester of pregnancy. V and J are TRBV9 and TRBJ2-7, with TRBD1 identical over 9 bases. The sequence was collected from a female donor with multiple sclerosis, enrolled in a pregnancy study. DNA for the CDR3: TGTGCCAGCAGCGACCCTCACGGGACAGGGAACCACGAGCAGTACTTC. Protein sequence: CASSDPHGTGNHEQYF.